The 15 T cell receptor beta chains presented below share a single source sample, sequenced in a study of T cells after posttransplantation cyclophosphamide. Cyclophosphamide on days +3 and +4 followed busulfan-fludarabine conditioning and a marrow graft. Clones were read by immunoSEQ multiplex PCR, and TCRdb kept only the in-frame ones, dropping some. The sample lists under 7,000 clones; 92% were seen once. Sequencing used PBMCs, obtained around 1,300 days after allogeneic stem cell transplant with posttransplant cyclophosphamide. The receptors come from a female patient aged 50 to 60 who received an allogeneic stem cell transplant from a related donor, was CMV-positive, and had no GVHD. Some of these T cells may belong to the graft donor.

For this clone: Additional DNA sequences in this sample encode the identical CDR3. V gene TRBV21-1 combines with J gene TRBJ1-5; TRBD1, the D gene given by the table, was not confirmed from the DNA. TRBV21-1 is listed as a pseudogene. The CDR3 consists of 16 residues. CDR3 loop: CASRLLQGFRNQPQHF. For the CDR3, the DNA is TGTGCCAGCAGACTGCTACAGGGTTTTCGCAATCAGCCCCAGCATTTT.

This clone was recorded a few times. The chain is built from TRBV18 and TRBJ2-3; 10 bases are a match to TRBD2. Germline trimming cut 0 bases from V and 5 bases from J; bases unmatched to any gene: 5. Germline V lookup: CDR1 KGHSH, CDR2 LQKENI. The CDR3 length is 16 residues. CDR3 region: CASSPPTSGRGDTQYF. The DNA for the CDR3 is TGTGCCAGCTCACCACCGACTAGCGGGCGGGGAGATACGCAGTATTTT.

The genes are TRBV5-1 and TRBJ2-7; D is perhaps TRBD1 (6 bases). The CDR3 loop spans 13 amino acids. Between the trimmed V and J ends, which lost 0 bases and 5 bases, there was a span of 9 bases. Germline CDR1 SGHRS, CDR2 YFSETQ. The CDR3 here is CASSLGQAHEQYF. The CDR3 nucleotides read TGCGCCAGCAGCTTGGGACAGGCCCACGAGCAGTACTTC.

This clone appeared a few times. The chain carries TRBV27 and TRBJ2-2; D call uncertain. The CDR3 length is 12 residues. Per germline, CDR1 MNHEY and CDR2 SMNVEV (reference sequence). V lost 2 bases and J 9 bases, leaving 7 bases between the germline ends. As DNA, the CDR3 is TGTGCCAGCAGTTTAAACAACAGGGAGCTGTTTTTT. Amino acid sequence: CASSLNNRELFF.

The chain carries TRBV28 and TRBJ2-7; the match to TRBD1 covers 9 bases. The CDR3 sequence is 16 residues long. Germline V lookup: CDR1 MDHEN, CDR2 SYDVKM. V lost 5 bases to trimming and J lost 2 bases; unmatched junction nucleotides: 10. The CDR3 bases are TGTGCCAGCAGTCCACCGGGTGGGACAGGGACCTACGAGCAGTACTTC. Its translation: CASSPPGGTGTYEQYF.

The genes are TRBV5-6 and TRBJ2-1; 7 bases map to TRBD2. Germline lookup yields CDR1 SGHDT and CDR2 YYEEEE. The V segment lost 7 bases and the J segment 1 base; nucleotides outside the gene matches: 8. The CDR3 has 15 amino acids. CDR3 nucleotides: TGTGCCAGCCTACGGGGCGGGAGATCCTACAATGAGCAGTTCTTC. This encodes CASLRGGRSYNEQFF.

This chain uses TRBV5-1 with TRBJ2-2; 12 bases are a match to TRBD2. Germline CDR1 and CDR2: SGHRS and YFSETQ. Unmatched junction bases numbered 13, after V lost 4 bases and J lost 9 bases. The CDR3 sequence is 17 residues long. CDR3 in amino acids: CASSASSGRAQWRELFF. CDR3 in DNA: TGCGCCAGCAGCGCTTCTAGCGGGAGGGCCCAGTGGCGGGAGCTGTTTTTT.

This chain uses TRBV19 with TRBJ2-1; 9 positions agree with TRBD1. The ends lost 9 bases at V and 5 bases at J; junction bases unmatched: 8. CDR1 is LNHDA and CDR2 is SQIVND in the germline V gene (reference sequence). The length of the CDR3 is 14 residues. Written as DNA, the CDR3 is TGTGCCAGCGGTACGGGACAGGGTAACAATGAGCAGTTCTTC. Translated, it gives CASGTGQGNNEQFF.

The gene calls are TRBV27 and TRBJ1-3, with TRBD1 identical over 7 bases. Germline V CDR1 and CDR2: MNHEY, SMNVEV (reference sequence). The CDR3 is made up of 15 amino acids. The junction had 11 bases not matched to a gene; V was cut back by 4 bases and J by 8 bases. The CDR3 nucleotides are TGTGCCAGCAGTTCGGGACAGTCGATCGGCGACACCATATATTTT. Protein product: CASSSGQSIGDTIYF.

The rearrangement joins TRBV12-5 to TRBJ2-1, with D perhaps TRBD1 (5 bases). V lost 1 base and J 8 bases, leaving 24 bases between the germline ends. Germline V gene lookup returns CDR1 LGHNT and CDR2 FRNRAP. The CDR3 is 18 residues long. The CDR3 DNA follows: TGTGCTAGTGGTTTGGCCCTGGCCTCCAGGGAAGGGATCTATGAGCAGTTCTTC. This codes for CASGLALASREGIYEQFF. Complete variable domain (other parts from reference TRBV12-5 and TRBJ2-1): DARVTQTPRHKVTEMGQEVTMRCQPILGHNTVFWYRQTMMQGLELLAYFRNRAPLDDSGMPKDRFSAEMPDATLATLKIQPSEPRDSAVYFCASGLALASREGIYEQFFGPGTRLTVL.

With regard to this clone: One end of the junction does not line up with germline, which may come from a read error. This chain links TRBV7-2 with TRBJ2-7; the match to TRBD2 covers 9 bases. Germline CDR1 is SGHTA and CDR2 is FQGNSA. This CDR3 is 13 amino acids long. The chain's CDR3 is CASSIAGVNEQYF. CDR3 DNA: TGTGCCAGCAGCATAGCGGGAGTCAACGAGCAGTACTTC.

The J gene is TRBJ1-1, the V gene TRBV6-4, with unresolved D. The CDR3 runs 13 residues. Germline CDR1 and CDR2: MRHNA and SNTAGT. The V end was cut by 3 bases, the J end by 3 bases, with 8 bases between. The CDR3 nucleotides are TGTGCCAGCAGTGAAGCCGTCCACACTGAAGCTTTCTTT. It is translated as CASSEAVHTEAFF.

The rearrangement links TRBV29-1 to TRBJ1-3, with TRBD1 as a possible D gene (5 bases). The CDR3 consists of 12 residues. Germline V gene lookup returns CDR1 SQVTM and CDR2 ANQGSEA. V was trimmed by 4 bases and J by 4 bases, leaving 8 bases between them. The CDR3 nucleotides read TGCAGCGTTGTAGACAGAGGAAACACCATATATTTT. Protein product: CSVVDRGNTIYF.

CDR3 coding DNA: TGCGCCAGCAGCCAAGATTGGAACCAGGGTTCCTACGAGCAGTACTTC. It is translated as CASSQDWNQGSYEQYF. J is TRBJ2-7 and V is TRBV4-3; weak D call: TRBD1 (5 bases). This CDR3 has 16 residues. Germline-derived CDR1 and CDR2 are LGHNA and YSLEER. Trimming stripped 0 bases from V and 1 base from J, with 13 bases between.

The chain couples TRBV9 to TRBJ1-3; D is unresolved. Trimming shortened V by 3 bases and J by 0 bases, and 7 bases separated the two germline ends. CDR1 SGDLS and CDR2 YYNGEE come from the germline V gene. The CDR3 extends over 14 amino acids. The chain's CDR3 is CASSEQSSGNTIYF. Here the CDR3 DNA reads TGTGCCAGCAGCGAACAGAGCTCTGGAAACACCATATATTTT. Drawing the rest from reference TRBV9 and TRBJ1-3, the complete variable domain is DSGVTQTPKHLITATGQRVTLRCSPRSGDLSVYWYQQSLDQGLQFLIQYYNGEERAKGNILERFSAQQFPDLHSELNLSSLELGDSALYFCASSEQSSGNTIYFGEGSWLTVV.